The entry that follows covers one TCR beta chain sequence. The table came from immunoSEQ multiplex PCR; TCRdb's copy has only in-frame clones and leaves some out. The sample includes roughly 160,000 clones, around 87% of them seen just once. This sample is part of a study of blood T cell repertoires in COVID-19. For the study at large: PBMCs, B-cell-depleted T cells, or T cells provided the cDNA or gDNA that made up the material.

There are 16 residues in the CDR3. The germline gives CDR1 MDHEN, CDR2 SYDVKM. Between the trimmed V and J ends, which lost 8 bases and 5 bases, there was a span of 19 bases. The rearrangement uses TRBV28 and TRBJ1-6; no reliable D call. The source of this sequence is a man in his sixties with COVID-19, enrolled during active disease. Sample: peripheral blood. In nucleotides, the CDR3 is TGTGCCAGCCGTCCGTTGGGAGGTGCCGATAATTCACCCCTCCACTTT. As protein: CASRPLGGADNSPLHF.